The source of this T cell receptor beta chain is a study of T cells in localized non-small cell lung cancer. Study conclusions and caveats: Because researchers sequenced only one region of the tumor, heterogeneity is still possible. Detection in adjacent lung was observed for a median around 50 of the top 100 tumor clones. The greatest T cell clonality was found in uninvolved adjacent lung (higher than in tumor).

TCRdb's copy holds only in-frame clones and misses some; the assay was immunoSEQ multiplex PCR. This table holds around 91,000 clones, 87% found once. Details on this clone: Antigen: not known.

The receptor's source is a man aged 40-75 years with stage I squamous cell lung carcinoma. Sample: peripheral blood, taken before any cancer treatment.

In DNA form, the CDR3 reads TGTGCCAGCAGCTCATCGTCACCTATCCAGTACTTC. Amino acid sequence: CASSSSSPIQYF. This chain uses TRBV7-9 with TRBJ2-5; D unresolved. Trimming took off 4 bases at V and 10 bases at J, with 13 bases between the two ends. Germline CDR1 SEHNR, CDR2 FQNEAQ (reference sequence). The CDR3 has 12 amino acids.